The sample holds a few counts of the clone carrying this T cell receptor (beta chain). The antigen is unknown. These data come from a study of cytomegalovirus exposure and HLA in healthy donors. Study summary: Early released data had around 79 million unique TCRs, all coming from HLA-typed donors.

The PCR ran on 60 Vbeta and 13 Jbeta primers. The data were produced by immunoSEQ multiplex PCR, yet TCRdb's version contains in-frame clones alone and is incomplete. This sample has approximately 110,000 clones, with 74% found just once. The CDR3 covers 15 residues. Germline lookup yields CDR1 SGHNT and CDR2 YYREEE (reference sequence). Deletions cut 1 base from V and 3 bases from J, with 13 bases between. Study-level points and caveats: A later look showed TCR association rates differing by HLA locus, highest for DRB1 and lowest for HLA-C. From TCR beta sequences, most subjects' HLA-A and HLA-B alleles were reportedly predicted accurately. Productive status was seen about 87% or about 30% of the time for most TCR beta V segments in an earlier analysis.

What was sequenced was PBMCs. The V and J genes are TRBV5-4 and TRBJ2-5; a possible D gene is TRBD2 (6 bases). The sequence came from a woman between 50 and 59 years old in good health and CMV-seropositive. The CDR3 spells CASSLSLARKETQYF. Here the CDR3 DNA reads TGTGCCAGCAGCTTGAGTCTAGCGAGGAAAGAGACCCAGTACTTC.